The 21 T cell receptor beta chains below were found in one sample sequenced in a study of T-cell memory formation after mild COVID-19. In TCRdb, the 5' RACE reads were re-called with MiXCR into one record per CDR3 protein. Here the sample spans 450,000 to 650,000 distinct CDR3 sequences, roughly 20% being singletons. Sequencing input: PBMCs or a T cell subset sorted from them (not recorded which). The receptors shown here come from an adult woman who had mild COVID-19 (a few samples of this study predate the infection). Cell type and time point are not known.

The chain couples TRBV7-2 to TRBJ2-3; tentatively, D is TRBD1 (6 bases). V lost 11 bases to trimming and J lost 0 bases, with 27 bases between them. CDR1 is SGHTA, CDR2 FQGNSA, per germline. CDR3 length equals 18 residues. The CDR3 DNA follows: TGTGCCTCCTCTCTTGACCCCCTCGGGACACAAAGCACAGATACGCAGTATTTT. It encodes CASSLDPLGTQSTDTQYF. The whole variable domain, filled in from reference TRBV7-2 and TRBJ2-3, reads GAGVSQSPSNKVTEKGKDVELRCDPISGHTALYWYRQSLGQGLEFLIYFQGNSAPDKSGLPSDRFSAERTGGSVSTLTIQRTQQEDSAVYLCASSLDPLGTQSTDTQYFGPGTRLTVL.

This clonotype appeared many times. CDR3 sequence reads: CASRRSGDYNEQFF. The CDR3 DNA reads as TGTGCCAGCAGGCGGAGCGGTGACTACAATGAGCAGTTCTTC. The V and J genes are TRBV7-8 and TRBJ2-1; tentatively, D is TRBD2 (5 bases). Per the germline V gene, CDR1 is SGHVS and CDR2 is FQNEAQ. V lost 6 bases and J 3 bases, leaving 12 bases between the germline ends. The CDR3 runs 14 residues. The complete variable domain, with remaining parts taken from reference TRBV7-8 and TRBJ2-1, reads GAGVSQSPRYKVAKRGQDVALRCDPISGHVSLFWYQQALGQGPEFLTYFQNEAQLDKSGLPSDRFFAERPEGSVSTLKIQRTQQEDSAVYLCASRRSGDYNEQFFGPGTRLTVL.

This clonotype occurred many times. V usage is TRBV4-2 and J usage is TRBJ2-3; 11 bases fit TRBD2. This CDR3 spans 17 amino acids. V lost 0 bases to trimming and J lost 1 base; unmatched junction nucleotides: 3. In germline, CDR1 is LGHNA, CDR2 YNFKEQ. CDR3 amino acids: CASSQDQTSGGTDTQYF. The CDR3 coding sequence is TGTGCCAGCAGCCAAGATCAGACTAGCGGGGGCACAGATACGCAGTATTTT.

This clonotype was observed at least ten times. This chain links TRBV6-5 with TRBJ2-5, with a tentative D call TRBD1 (7 bases). The V gene lost 0 bases and the J gene lost 7 bases, with 18 bases spanning the gap. The CDR3 loop spans 16 amino acids. The germline gives CDR1 MNHEY, CDR2 SVGAGI. CDR3 coding DNA: TGTGCCAGCAGTTACTCGAATTACAGGGGAGGAGGGACCCAGTACTTC. This gives the protein CASSYSNYRGGGTQYF.

This clonotype has just a few counts. V gene TRBV23-1 combines with J gene TRBJ2-2; possible D gene TRBD2, 6 bases. TRBV23-1 is annotated as an ORF whose role is uncertain. CDR3 length: 16 amino acids. V was trimmed by 6 bases and J by 5 bases, leaving 19 bases between them. The CDR3 DNA reads as TGCGCCAGCAGCCCCGGGGCCGGGAGAAGAACCGGGGAGCTGTTTTTT. Protein: CASSPGAGRRTGELFF.

This clonotype was counted only a few times. V gene TRBV20-1 combines with J gene TRBJ2-7; D possibly matches TRBD1 or TRBD2 (5 bases each). The germline V and J ends were trimmed by 5 bases and 1 base, with 9 bases remaining between them. CDR3 length: 12 amino acids. Germline lookup yields CDR1 DFQATT and CDR2 SNEGSKA (reference sequence). This chain's CDR3 is CSAAGASYEQYF. CDR3 sequence (DNA): TGCAGTGCTGCCGGGGCTTCCTACGAGCAGTACTTC.

In this sample, this clonotype turned up a few times. The rearrangement uses TRBV29-1 and TRBJ1-5, with no clear D. V dropped 4 bases and J dropped 7 bases, with 14 bases sitting between them. This CDR3 spans 13 amino acids. Germline loops: CDR1 SQVTM, CDR2 ANQGSEA. The CDR3 here is CSVGPSEGQPQHF. As DNA, the CDR3 is TGCAGCGTTGGTCCCTCAGAAGGGCAGCCCCAGCATTTT.

The J gene is TRBJ2-7, the V gene TRBV28; the match to TRBD1 covers 7 bases. Germline loops: CDR1 MDHEN, CDR2 SYDVKM. V dropped 2 bases and J dropped 1; count of bases not matched to a gene: 5. The CDR3 contains 15 residues. CDR3 sequence: CASSLGDRNSYEQYF. In DNA form, the CDR3 reads TGTGCCAGCAGTTTAGGGGACAGAAATTCCTACGAGCAGTACTTC.

The chain combines TRBV2 with TRBJ2-3; TRBD2 matches 9 bases. CDR1 is SNHLY, CDR2 FYNNEI, per germline. This CDR3 is 15 amino acids long. After removal of 7 bases from V and 0 bases from J, the junction contained 5 bases not matched to a gene. The CDR3 DNA follows: TGTGCCAGCAATATACTAGCGGGTAGCACAGATACGCAGTATTTT. Its protein is CASNILAGSTDTQYF.

This clonotype was counted between two and nine times. The chain couples TRBV27 to TRBJ1-2, with D unclear. The CDR3 is 15 amino acids. Trimming took 5 bases from V and 4 from J, leaving 17 bases between them. In germline, CDR1 is MNHEY, CDR2 SMNVEV (reference sequence). Here the CDR3 reads CASSQSADGLYGYTF. The CDR3, as DNA: TGTGCCAGCAGTCAATCCGCGGACGGGCTCTATGGCTACACCTTC.

This chain links TRBV7-9 with TRBJ2-2; a possible D gene is TRBD1 (5 bases). CDR1 and CDR2 (germline): SEHNR, FQNEAQ (reference sequence). V was shortened by 2 bases and J by 3 bases, with 16 bases between the two germline ends. This CDR3 has 17 residues. DNA for the CDR3: TGTGCCAGCAGCTTACCTACCCCATCAGGGTACACCGGGGAGCTGTTTTTT. It yields the protein CASSLPTPSGYTGELFF.

This clonotype was counted between two and nine times. The J gene is TRBJ1-2, the V gene TRBV30; weak D call: TRBD1 (6 bases). The CDR3 covers 11 residues. V was pared by 5 bases and J by 2 bases, with 6 bases between. Germline assignment: CDR1 GTSNPN and CDR2 SVGIG (reference sequence). CDR3 sequence: CAWDRNYGYTF. The CDR3 DNA follows: TGTGCCTGGGACAGGAACTATGGCTACACCTTC.

This clonotype was seen a handful of times. The genes are TRBV5-4 and TRBJ2-5, with 9 bases fitting TRBD2. The CDR3 contains 15 residues. J lost 1 base, V lost 4 bases, and 5 bases had no gene match. In germline, CDR1 is SGHNT, CDR2 YYREEE (reference sequence). The CDR3 nucleotides read TGTGCCAGCAGCCCCCCGACTAGCGGCCAAGAGACCCAGTACTTC. Its translation is CASSPPTSGQETQYF.

This clonotype was observed a few times. V gene TRBV29-1 combines with J gene TRBJ2-5; the match to TRBD1 covers 8 bases. This CDR3 region has 13 residues. V trimming: 4 bases; J trimming: 7 bases; junction bases outside the gene matches: 8. Germline V gene sequence: CDR1 SQVTM, CDR2 ANQGSEA. CDR3 sequence reads: CSVGETGVGTQYF. The CDR3 bases are TGCAGCGTTGGTGAGACAGGGGTCGGGACCCAGTACTTC.

This clonotype was detected only a few times. This chain uses TRBV7-2 with TRBJ1-6; D perhaps matches TRBD1 (6 bases). The CDR3 totals 14 residues. CDR1 and CDR2 from the germline V gene are SGHTA and FQGNSA. V lost 6 bases to trimming and J lost 12 bases, with 18 bases between them. This CDR3 reads CASRHYDRDKPLHF. Here the CDR3 DNA reads TGTGCCAGCAGACACTATGACCGGGACAAACCCCTCCACTTT.

This clonotype was observed a handful of times. V and J are TRBV4-3 and TRBJ1-6, with TRBD1 matching 9 bases. CDR3 length equals 15 residues. After removal of 4 bases from V and 7 bases from J, the junction contained 5 bases not matched to a gene. Germline V gene sequence: CDR1 LGHNA, CDR2 YSLEER. In DNA, the CDR3 is TGCGCCAGCAGCCCCGGGACAGGGCAAAATTCACCCCTCCACTTT. It specifies CASSPGTGQNSPLHF.

This clonotype was counted only a few times. This chain links TRBV5-1 with TRBJ2-7, with D perhaps TRBD1 or TRBD2 (6 bases each). The CDR3 has 15 residues. Trimming took 0 bases from V and 6 from J, leaving 16 bases between them. Germline V lookup: CDR1 SGHRS, CDR2 YFSETQ. The CDR3: CASSLVRTEGGEQYF. As DNA, the CDR3 is TGCGCCAGCAGCTTGGTGCGGACAGAGGGAGGCGAGCAGTACTTC.

The sample holds a few counts of this clonotype. This chain connects TRBV7-6 to TRBJ2-1; TRBD2 matches 16 bases. Germline loops: CDR1 SGHVS, CDR2 FNYEAQ. The trim removed 5 bases at V and 0 bases at J, leaving 7 bases unmatched. CDR3 length equals 19 residues. The DNA of the CDR3 is TGTGCCAGCAGCCCCGACGGGACTAGCGGGAGGGCCTCCTACAATGAGCAGTTCTTC. This sequence encodes CASSPDGTSGRASYNEQFF.

The sample holds a few counts of this clonotype. This rearrangement joins TRBV10-3 to TRBJ2-1, with TRBD1 identical over 7 bases. The CDR3 has 14 residues. The junction had 10 bases not matched to a gene; V was cut back by 8 bases and J by 6 bases. Looked up from germline, CDR1 is ENHRY and CDR2 is SYGVKD. CDR3 region: CAIRKRDSINEQFF. CDR3 DNA sequence: TGTGCCATCCGAAAACGGGACAGCATCAATGAGCAGTTCTTC.

This clonotype has just a few counts. The V and J genes are TRBV27 and TRBJ2-1; D is perhaps TRBD1 or TRBD2 (5 bases each). V was pared by 1 base and J by 5 bases, with 12 bases between. The CDR3 has 15 amino acids. The germline gives CDR1 MNHEY, CDR2 SMNVEV (reference sequence). The CDR3 here is CASSLWGTGNNEQFF. The CDR3 region has the DNA TGTGCCAGCAGTTTATGGGGGACCGGCAACAATGAGCAGTTCTTC.

The rearrangement links TRBV7-2 to TRBJ2-3, with a possible D match to TRBD2 (6 bases). The germline gives CDR1 SGHTA, CDR2 FQGNSA. Trimming removed 4 bases at V and 6 bases at J, with 11 bases between. This CDR3 spans 13 amino acids. This CDR3 is CASSSSRGDTQYF. In DNA form, the CDR3 reads TGTGCCAGCAGCTCGAGTCGGGGGGATACGCAGTATTTT.